Below are 30 T cell receptor beta chains sequenced from a single sample in a study of low-dose radiotherapy and immunotherapy resistance in tumors. The time point denotes: before trial treatment. Alpha- and beta-chain coverage of first-strand cDNA came from TRAV- and TRBV-specific primers. TCR amplification involved about 19 PCR cycles with a constant-region primer and V-primer adapter. Using its own MiXCR run on the reads, TCRdb lists one record per CDR3 protein. The profile covers around 79,000 distinct CDR3 sequences, with under 20% appearing a single time and less than 6% taken by the ten largest. This specimen consisted of PBMCs, obtained before treatment. Receptor source: a male donor with prostate cancer.

This clonotype was recorded many times. This chain uses TRBV20-1 with TRBJ1-4; TRBD1 matches 8 bases. V lost 6 bases to trimming and J lost 5 bases; unmatched junction nucleotides: 5. This CDR3 has 13 amino acids. The V gene's germline CDR1 is DFQATT and CDR2 SNEGSKA (reference sequence). The DNA of the CDR3 is TGCAGTGCAAGGACAGGGTTGAATGAAAAACTGTTTTTT. Protein product: CSARTGLNEKLFF.

This clonotype was observed many times. The chain combines TRBV18 with TRBJ2-2, with D possibly called TRBD1 or TRBD2 (5 bases each). The V and J ends lost 2 bases and 5 bases respectively, with 15 bases between them. The CDR3 contains 16 residues. The germline V gene encodes CDR1 KGHSH and CDR2 LQKENI. CDR3 in amino acids: CASSPASGTITGELFF. CDR3 coding DNA: TGTGCCAGCTCACCAGCGTCCGGGACCATAACCGGGGAGCTGTTTTTT.

There are many counts of this clonotype. V usage is TRBV12-3 or TRBV12-4 and J usage is TRBJ2-7; 7 nucleotides align to TRBD2. The CDR3 is made up of 13 amino acids. V dropped 11 bases and J dropped 4; count of bases not matched to a gene: 11. CDR3 residues: CARRRSGGYEQYF. The CDR3 nucleotides are TGTGCCCGTCGGCGGTCCGGGGGGTACGAGCAGTACTTC.

This clonotype showed up many times. The chain links TRBV5-6 to TRBJ2-1; 8 bases align to TRBD1. Germline V gene data show CDR1 as SGHDT and CDR2 as YYEEEE. The V segment lost 4 bases and the J segment 0 bases; nucleotides outside the gene matches: 6. This CDR3 is built from 16 residues. DNA of the CDR3: TGTGCCAGCAGCGCAACAGGGGGGAGCTCCTACAATGAGCAGTTCTTC. It translates to CASSATGGSSYNEQFF. The whole variable domain, remainder taken from reference TRBV5-6 and TRBJ2-1, is DAGVTQSPTHLIKTRGQQVTLRCSPKSGHDTVSWYQQALGQGPQFIFQYYEEEERQRGNFPDRFSGHQFPNYSSELNVNALLLGDSALYLCASSATGGSSYNEQFFGPGTRLTVL.

In its sample, this clonotype was seen many times. The chain joins TRBV7-2 to TRBJ2-1; the match to TRBD2 covers 8 bases. The CDR3 extends over 15 amino acids. The V segment lost 6 bases and the J segment 0 bases; nucleotides outside the gene matches: 4. The germline V gene encodes CDR1 SGHTA and CDR2 FQGNSA. This CDR3 reads CASRVAGSSYNEQFF. The CDR3 DNA reads TGTGCCAGCAGAGTAGCGGGGAGCTCCTACAATGAGCAGTTCTTC.

The chain joins TRBV3-1 to TRBJ2-6; D assignment may be TRBD1 or TRBD2 (5 bases each). Germline lookup yields CDR1 LGHDT and CDR2 YNNKEL (reference sequence). This CDR3 comprises 19 residues. V shed 8 bases and J shed 0 bases, with 23 bases lying between them. This CDR3 reads CASCLGRIFSTSGANVLTF. Here the CDR3 DNA reads TGTGCCAGCTGTTTGGGACGGATTTTTAGCACCTCTGGGGCCAACGTCCTGACTTTC.

DNA for the CDR3: TGTGCCAGCAGCTTATCAGCTGGCGGGCTAGCCGACGAGCAGTACTTC. Translating gives CASSLSAGGLADEQYF. J is TRBJ2-7 and V is TRBV11-2; tentative D call: TRBD2 (5 bases). Germline CDR1 and CDR2: SGHAT and FQNNGV. This CDR3 region has 16 residues. V was trimmed by 2 bases and J by 5 bases, leaving 19 bases between them.

This clonotype came up many times. The gene calls are TRBV6-2 or TRBV6-3 and TRBJ2-1; D may be TRBD2 (6 bases). The CDR3 loop spans 16 amino acids. The germline CDR1 and CDR2 sequences are MNHEY and SVGEGT. With 2 bases removed from V and 5 bases from J, the gap between germline ends came to 16 bases. The CDR3 protein is CASSYLRSGHNNEQFF. Written as DNA, the CDR3 is TGTGCCAGCAGTTACCTTCGAAGCGGGCACAACAATGAGCAGTTCTTC.

The chain uses TRBV5-6 and TRBJ2-1; 12 bases fit TRBD2. V trimming: 0 bases; J trimming: 7 bases; junction bases outside the gene matches: 8. The CDR3 extends over 17 amino acids. The germline gives CDR1 SGHDT, CDR2 YYEEEE. DNA for the CDR3: TGTGCCAGCAGCTTGGAGCTAGCGGGAGGGCCGGGGAATGAGCAGTTCTTC. It translates to CASSLELAGGPGNEQFF. Full variable domain (outside the CDR3, taken from reference TRBV5-6 and TRBJ2-1): DAGVTQSPTHLIKTRGQQVTLRCSPKSGHDTVSWYQQALGQGPQFIFQYYEEEERQRGNFPDRFSGHQFPNYSSELNVNALLLGDSALYLCASSLELAGGPGNEQFFGPGTRLTVL.

About this clonotype: One base away lies a much larger clone, so this may be a sequencing read error. The rearrangement joins TRBV6-2 or TRBV6-3 to TRBJ2-5; D might be TRBD1 (6 bases). The V and J ends lost 5 bases and 3 bases respectively, with 10 bases between them. The CDR3 length is 13 residues. In germline, CDR1 is MNHEY, CDR2 SVGEGT. Written as DNA, the CDR3 is TGTGCCAGCAGTACGGACAGTGAAGAGACCCAGTACTTC. Amino acid sequence: CASSTDSEETQYF.

This clonotype showed up many times. The rearrangement joins TRBV7-9 to TRBJ2-1, with D maybe TRBD1 (7 bases). Germline assignment: CDR1 SEHNR and CDR2 FQNEAQ (reference sequence). Trimming took 5 bases from V and 4 from J, leaving 15 bases between them. This CDR3 has 15 amino acids. The CDR3 reads CASSTRGDQYNEQFF. The CDR3 bases are TGTGCCAGCAGCACCAGGGGGGACCAATACAATGAGCAGTTCTTC.

The chain has TRBV5-1 and TRBJ2-1; 15 nucleotides agree with TRBD2. J was trimmed by 7 bases and V by 4 bases; bases with no gene match: 6. Looked up from germline, CDR1 is SGHRS and CDR2 is YFSETQ. This CDR3 is 16 amino acids long. The CDR3 spells CASSTTGLAGGNEQFF. As DNA, the CDR3 is TGCGCCAGCAGCACCACGGGACTAGCGGGAGGTAATGAGCAGTTCTTC.

In this sample, this clonotype turned up many times. J is TRBJ2-3 and V is TRBV27; 15 bases align to TRBD2. This CDR3 comprises 19 residues. Per the germline V gene, CDR1 is MNHEY and CDR2 is SMNVEV (reference sequence). Germline trimming cut 4 bases from V and 6 bases from J; bases unmatched to any gene: 14. CDR3 in amino acids: CASSSLGTSGGNLRDTQYF. In nucleotides, the CDR3 is TGTGCCAGCAGTTCACTCGGGACTAGCGGGGGGAACCTCCGGGATACGCAGTATTTT.

This clonotype was recorded many times. The rearrangement joins TRBV21-1 to TRBJ1-6; TRBD1 reflects the table's D call only, with no check against the DNA. TRBV21-1 corresponds to a pseudogene. The CDR3 loop spans 16 amino acids. The chain's CDR3 is CASSKADQGPNSPLHF. CDR3 in DNA: TGTGCCAGCAGCAAAGCAGATCAGGGTCCGAATTCACCCCTCCACTTT.

The chain carries TRBV3-1 and TRBJ1-5; D possibly corresponds to TRBD1 (5 bases). Trimming left V 4 bases short and J 4 bases short, with 11 bases between. The V gene's germline CDR1 is LGHDT and CDR2 YNNKEL (reference sequence). This CDR3 contains 14 residues. The CDR3 is CASSLGRQNQPQHF. CDR3 in DNA: TGTGCCAGCAGCCTGGGACGGCAGAATCAGCCCCAGCATTTT.

At least ten counts were recorded for this clonotype. The rearrangement links TRBV4-2 to TRBJ2-5, with D possibly TRBD2 on 7 matching bases. Germline V CDR1 and CDR2: LGHNA, YNFKEQ. The CDR3 is 15 residues long. V was pared by 0 bases and J by 5 bases, with 13 bases between. CDR3 DNA: TGTGCCAGCAGCCAAGAACGCGGGGGCGGGGAGACCCAGTACTTC. It codes for CASSQERGGGETQYF.

In this sample, this clonotype turned up many times. V is TRBV28 and J is TRBJ2-5; 7 bases fit TRBD1. The CDR3 is 15 amino acids. The V gene end was trimmed by 5 bases and the J gene end by 2 bases; junction bases not matched to a gene: 8. CDR1 and CDR2 from the germline V gene are MDHEN and SYDVKM. The CDR3 here is CASSPWQGVQETQYF. The CDR3 DNA sequence: TGTGCCAGCAGTCCCTGGCAGGGGGTACAAGAGACCCAGTACTTC. Full variable domain (outside the CDR3, taken from reference TRBV28 and TRBJ2-5): DVKVTQSSRYLVKRTGEKVFLECVQDMDHENMFWYRQDPGLGLRLIYFSYDVKMKEKGDIPEGYSVSREKKERFSLILESASTNQTSMYLCASSPWQGVQETQYFGPGTRLLVL.

This clonotype was found many times. The gene calls are TRBV29-1 and TRBJ2-7, with no clear D. Germline CDR1 and CDR2: SQVTM and ANQGSEA. Between the trimmed V and J ends, which lost 4 bases and 4 bases, there was a span of 8 bases. CDR3 length: 11 residues. The CDR3 reads CSVGSVYEQYF. The CDR3, as DNA: TGCAGCGTTGGTTCGGTGTACGAGCAGTACTTC.

Ten or more counts support this clonotype. V usage is TRBV10-3 and J usage is TRBJ2-2; weak D call: TRBD2 (5 bases). From germline, CDR1 is ENHRY and CDR2 SYGVKD. V lost 6 bases and J lost 4, with 15 bases in between. The CDR3 is 15 residues long. The CDR3 sequence is CAIRERGRSTGELFF. The DNA of the CDR3 is TGTGCCATCAGGGAGAGAGGGCGGAGCACCGGGGAGCTGTTTTTT.

In its sample, this clonotype was seen many times. The rearrangement uses TRBV2 and TRBJ1-3; the D is unclear. V gave up 6 bases and J gave up 4 bases, with 7 bases separating them. The CDR3 runs to 12 residues. The germline V gene encodes CDR1 SNHLY and CDR2 FYNNEI. The CDR3 loop reads CASSERGNTIYF. CDR3 nucleotides: TGTGCCAGCAGCGAAAGGGGAAACACCATATATTTT.

Comments on this clonotype: A far bigger clonotype differs at one base, so this is likely a read error. The rearrangement joins TRBV7-7 to TRBJ2-5; 7 positions match TRBD1. CDR3 length: 13 amino acids. The germline V gene has CDR1 SSHAT and CDR2 FNYEAQ (reference sequence). This chain's CDR3 is CVSSEGQQETQYF. CDR3 nucleotide sequence: TGTGTCAGCAGCGAGGGACAGCAAGAGACCCAGTACTTC.

In this sample, this clonotype turned up a few times. The V gene is TRBV27, the J gene TRBJ2-6, with no clear D. Germline V gene lookup returns CDR1 MNHEY and CDR2 SMNVEV (reference sequence). The CDR3 sequence is 13 residues long. V gave up 4 bases and J gave up 4 bases, with 5 bases separating them. CDR3 coding DNA: TGTGCCAGCAGTTCAAACGGGGCCAACGTCCTGACTTTC. It is translated as CASSSNGANVLTF.

This clonotype was seen many times. The chain couples TRBV27 to TRBJ2-1, with 7 nucleotides matching TRBD2. The CDR3 sequence is 16 residues long. The trim removed 3 bases at V and 2 bases at J, leaving 7 bases unmatched. CDR1 and CDR2 (germline): MNHEY, SMNVEV (reference sequence). The chain's CDR3 is CASSFFGRSPYNEQFF. Written as DNA, the CDR3 is TGTGCCAGCAGTTTTTTCGGGAGGAGCCCCTACAATGAGCAGTTCTTC.

This clonotype was observed a few times. The chain joins TRBV5-1 to TRBJ2-5; no clear D. The CDR3 sequence is 11 residues long. V was cut by 3 bases and J by 3 bases, with 3 bases left in between. Per the germline V gene, CDR1 is SGHRS and CDR2 is YFSETQ. The CDR3 sequence: CASSYEETQYF. The CDR3 bases are TGCGCCAGCAGCTATGAAGAGACCCAGTACTTC.

This clonotype was picked up many times. The chain carries TRBV20-1 and TRBJ1-1; weak D call: TRBD1 (6 bases). The germline gives CDR1 DFQATT, CDR2 SNEGSKA (reference sequence). The V end was cut by 6 bases, the J end by 6 bases, with 14 bases between. This CDR3 is built from 12 residues. The CDR3, as DNA: TGCAGTGCCCGGGGCAGGGGACCTGAAGCTTTCTTT. It specifies CSARGRGPEAFF.

This clonotype is termed medium-sized. The chain recombines TRBV6-5 with TRBJ1-3; D is uncertain. Germline CDR1 reads MNHEY; CDR2 reads SVGAGI. CDR3 length: 17 residues. Trimming removed 0 bases from V and 0 bases from J, with 12 bases in between. The CDR3 sequence: CASSYSGSKTSGNTIYF. The CDR3 bases are TGTGCCAGCAGTTACTCGGGAAGCAAAACCTCTGGAAACACCATATATTTT.

This clonotype was detected ten times or more. This chain joins TRBV4-3 and TRBJ2-1, with D perhaps matching TRBD1 or TRBD2 (6 bases each). The CDR3 extends over 16 amino acids. The V gene lost 1 base and the J gene lost 5 bases, with 15 bases spanning the gap. The germline V gene encodes CDR1 LGHNA and CDR2 YSLEER. CDR3 sequence: CASSQGWGALNNEQFF. The CDR3 DNA sequence: TGCGCCAGCAGCCAAGGATGGGGGGCACTTAACAATGAGCAGTTCTTC.

The chain recombines TRBV4-1 with TRBJ2-7; the match to TRBD2 covers 14 bases. V shed 4 bases, J shed 2 bases, and the junction held 4 bases outside the gene matches. The CDR3 is 16 residues long. Germline CDR1 and CDR2: MGHRA and YSYEKL. CDR3 nucleotide sequence: TGCGCCAGCAGCCCGCCGACTAGCGGGGGGGCCTACGAGCAGTACTTC. Residues: CASSPPTSGGAYEQYF.

The sample holds many counts of this clonotype. This chain links TRBV7-6 with TRBJ2-7; D gene uncertain. CDR1 is SGHVS, CDR2 FNYEAQ, per germline. V shed 5 bases and J shed 4 bases, with 15 bases lying between them. The CDR3 runs to 14 residues. The DNA of the CDR3 is TGTGCCAGCAGCCCCGACTTCGGAGTTTACGAGCAGTACTTC. This gives the protein CASSPDFGVYEQYF.

This clonotype came up many times. The V and J genes are TRBV10-3 and TRBJ2-2; D is uncertain. The CDR3 length is 14 residues. The V gene's germline CDR1 is ENHRY and CDR2 SYGVKD. Trimming cost V 11 bases and J 1 base, with 14 bases left between them. CDR3 coding DNA: TGTGCCGCTTCGATTGGGATGAACACCGGGGAGCTGTTTTTT. As protein: CAASIGMNTGELFF.